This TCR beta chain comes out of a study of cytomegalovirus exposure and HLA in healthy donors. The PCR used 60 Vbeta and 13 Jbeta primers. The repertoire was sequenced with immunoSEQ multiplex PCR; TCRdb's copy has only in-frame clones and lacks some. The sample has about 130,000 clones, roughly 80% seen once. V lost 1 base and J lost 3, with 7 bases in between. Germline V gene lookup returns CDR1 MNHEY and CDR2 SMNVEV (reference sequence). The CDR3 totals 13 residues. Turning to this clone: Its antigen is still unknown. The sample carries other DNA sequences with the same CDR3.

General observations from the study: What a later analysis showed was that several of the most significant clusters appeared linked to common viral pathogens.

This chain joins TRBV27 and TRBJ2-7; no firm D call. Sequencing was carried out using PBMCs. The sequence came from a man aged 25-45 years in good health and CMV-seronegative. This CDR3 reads CASSLYPGYEQYF. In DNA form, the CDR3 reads TGTGCCAGCAGTTTATATCCGGGCTACGAGCAGTACTTC.